This T cell receptor (delta chain) was obtained from a study of γδ T cells in repeated Plasmodium falciparum infection. Study as a whole: Sampling occurred at baseline, pre-infection for selected infections, and 21 days post-infection.

TCRdb called clones anew from the multiplex PCR reads with CATT. The sample holds around 89,000 delta-chain clones, roughly 1.4% seen once. Study-level findings and limits: Many TCRgamma sequences overlapped between individuals in stable Vgamma9/Vdelta2+ repertoires.

This clone appeared a few times. The antigen remains unidentified. The protein TCRdb gives is from a much larger clone and does not agree with this DNA's translation at residue 10, likely a read error; the protein shown here comes from the DNA. From germline, CDR1 is GEAIGNYY and CDR2 EKD. The CDR3 totals 17 residues. Gammadelta T cells were flow-sorted from PBMC into Vgamma9/Vdelta2+ and Vdelta2-negative populations for bulk analysis. Sequences were obtained from gamma-delta T cells from blood. This chain uses TRDV2 with TRDJ3; D uncertain. TCRdb supplies no J gene; here it was assigned by aligning the nucleotide sequence to germline. The clonotype was recovered from a pool of human donors (malaria-infected and uninfected, not separated). Here the CDR3 DNA reads TGTGCCTGTGACCCGTACTCTAGCTCCCGGGACACCCGACAGATGTTTTTC. The encoded protein is CACDPYSSSRDTRQMFF.